Listed here is a single T cell receptor beta chain. Its antigen is as yet unknown. The data are from a study of cytomegalovirus exposure and HLA in healthy donors. Whole-study findings and limits: Sequencing probably produced one cluster of sequence variants that were highly shared. Further analysis, carried out later, found HLA-associated TCR beta chains more clonally expanded than equally common other chains.

60 Vbeta and 13 Jbeta primers were used in PCR. Sequencing was performed with immunoSEQ multiplex PCR; in TCRdb, only in-frame clones are kept and a portion is missing. The sample gives some 200,000 clones, about 9% of which show up once; 1% to 1.5% is in the top ten. J gave up 1 base and V 0 bases, and 2 bases lay outside the gene matches. The CDR3 runs to 15 residues. From germline, CDR1 is GTSNPN and CDR2 SVGIG (reference sequence). The rearrangement links TRBV30 to TRBJ2-2, with 7 positions matching TRBD1. The sequenced material came from PBMCs. This TCR derives from a young woman in good health and CMV-seropositive. CDR3 sequence (DNA): TGTGCCTGGAGTGTTTGGGACAGGAACACCGGGGAGCTGTTTTTT. Translation gives CAWSVWDRNTGELFF. Based on the CDR3 plus reference TRBV30 and TRBJ2-2, the full variable domain is SQTIHQWPATLVQPVGSPLSLECTVEGTSNPNLYWYRQAAGRGLQLLFYSVGIGQISSEVPQNLSASRPQDRQFILSSKKLLLSDSGFYLCAWSVWDRNTGELFFGEGSRLTVL.